What follows are 32 T cell receptor beta chains derived from one specimen sequenced in a study of OX40 agonist ivuxolimab in advanced cancers. TCRdb keeps only in-frame clones here, not all; method: immunoSEQ multiplex PCR. The sample carries roughly 67,000 clones, more than 85% recorded once. The source was CD4+ or CD8+ T cells sorted from blood, collected in a trial of the OX40 agonist ivuxolimab. The source of these receptors is an adult with an advanced solid tumor such as melanoma, head and neck, liver or kidney cancer.

V and J are TRBV4-1 and TRBJ1-2; TRBD1 matches at 8 bases. With V trimmed by 0 bases and J by 1 base, 13 bases remained unmatched. The CDR3 spans 19 residues. Per germline, CDR1 MGHRA and CDR2 YSYEKL. The CDR3 sequence is CASSQDLRDRGEYNYGYTF. The CDR3 DNA reads TGCGCCAGCAGCCAAGATCTTAGAGACAGGGGAGAGTATAACTATGGCTACACCTTC.

The rearrangement links TRBV28 to TRBJ1-2, with D possibly being TRBD1 (5 bases). CDR1 is MDHEN and CDR2 is SYDVKM in the germline V gene. The V gene lost 6 bases and the J gene lost 0 bases, with 11 bases spanning the gap. The CDR3 spans 14 residues. For the CDR3, the DNA is TGTGCCAGCAGATCAGGGAGCTCTAACTATGGCTACACCTTC. Translation gives CASRSGSSNYGYTF.

This clone has just a few counts. In nucleotides, the CDR3 is TGCGCCAGCAGCTTGGGAGGGGAGGACACTGAAGCTTTCTTT. Amino acid sequence: CASSLGGEDTEAFF. The V call is TRBV5-1, the J call TRBJ1-1; D perhaps matches TRBD1 (5 bases). The germline CDR1 and CDR2 sequences are SGHRS and YFSETQ. V lost 0 bases to trimming and J lost 3 bases, with 9 bases between them. The CDR3 is made up of 14 amino acids.

V and J are TRBV18 and TRBJ1-2; D gene unclear. Trimming took 2 bases from V and 4 from J, leaving 23 bases between them. CDR1 is KGHSH and CDR2 is LQKENI in the germline V gene. This CDR3 is built from 18 residues. CDR3 sequence reads: CASSPSPPWSPQGYGYTF. The CDR3, as DNA: TGTGCCAGCTCACCATCTCCTCCTTGGTCCCCTCAAGGCTATGGCTACACCTTC. The complete variable domain, with remaining parts taken from reference TRBV18 and TRBJ1-2, reads NAGVMQNPRHLVRRRGQEARLRCSPMKGHSHVYWYRQLPEEGLKFMVYLQKENIIDESGMPKERFSAEFPKEGPSILRIQQVVRGDSAAYFCASSPSPPWSPQGYGYTFGSGTRLTVV.

CDR3 in DNA: TGTGCCAGTAGTACGACACCGGGCAACACCGGGGAGCTGTTTTTT. It is translated as CASSTTPGNTGELFF. J is TRBJ2-2 and V is TRBV19; D is unclear. V was clipped by 4 bases and J by 2 bases, with 11 bases between them. The CDR3 has 15 residues. CDR1 and CDR2 (germline): LNHDA, SQIVND (reference sequence). Supplemented by reference TRBV19 and TRBJ2-2, the full variable domain reads DGGITQSPKYLFRKEGQNVTLSCEQNLNHDAMYWYRQDPGQGLRLIYYSQIVNDFQKGDIAEGYSVSREKKESFPLTVTSAQKNPTAFYLCASSTTPGNTGELFFGEGSRLTVL.

The J gene is TRBJ1-6, the V gene TRBV7-2; D remains unclear. Germline V lookup: CDR1 SGHTA, CDR2 FQGNSA. The CDR3 extends over 16 amino acids. V was trimmed by 1 base and J by 13 bases, leaving 20 bases between them. The DNA of the CDR3 is TGTGCCAGCAGCTTAGGCAGTCAGTTTAATTTCGATCCCCTCCACTTT. Translating gives CASSLGSQFNFDPLHF.

V gene TRBV13 combines with J gene TRBJ1-1; D not certain. This CDR3 comprises 12 residues. V was clipped by 1 base and J by 8 bases, with 8 bases between them. In germline, CDR1 is PRHDT, CDR2 FYEKMQ (reference sequence). CDR3 protein: CASSLENSEAFF. Written as DNA, the CDR3 is TGTGCCAGCAGCTTAGAGAACTCAGAAGCTTTCTTT.

The rearrangement uses TRBV27 and TRBJ2-3; D call uncertain. The CDR3 loop spans 12 amino acids. Germline V gene sequence: CDR1 MNHEY, CDR2 SMNVEV (reference sequence). The V gene lost 8 bases and the J gene lost 1 base, with 7 bases spanning the gap. CDR3 DNA: TGTGCCAGCCGTCGGGGCACAGATACGCAGTATTTT. It yields the protein CASRRGTDTQYF.

V gene TRBV9 combines with J gene TRBJ1-2, with D maybe TRBD1 (5 bases). The germline V and J ends were trimmed by 10 bases and 2 bases, with 15 bases remaining between them. The CDR3 contains 13 residues. CDR1 SGDLS and CDR2 YYNGEE come from the germline V gene. CDR3 region: CALPGADNYGYTF. The CDR3 DNA sequence: TGTGCCCTCCCCGGGGCGGACAACTATGGCTACACCTTC.

The chain recombines TRBV11-2 with TRBJ2-7; D is perhaps TRBD1 or TRBD2 (5 bases each). Germline-derived CDR1 and CDR2 are SGHAT and FQNNGV. Trimming took 1 base from V and 4 from J, leaving 11 bases between them. The CDR3 is 14 residues long. CDR3 DNA sequence: TGTGCCAGCAGCTTAGGAGGGGACCCTTACGAGCAGTACTTC. Translated, it gives CASSLGGDPYEQYF.

The CDR3, as DNA: TGTGCGGTGGGTTCCTACGAGCAGTACTTC. It translates to CAVGSYEQYF. The rearrangement joins TRBV27 to TRBJ2-7, with D unclear. The V gene's germline CDR1 is MNHEY and CDR2 SMNVEV (reference sequence). The CDR3 contains 10 residues.

The chain recombines TRBV19 with TRBJ2-1; 11 positions agree with TRBD2. Losses at the gene ends were 5 bases for V and 2 bases for J; bases not matched to a gene: 2. Germline-derived CDR1 and CDR2 are LNHDA and SQIVND (reference sequence). The CDR3 totals 15 residues. The CDR3 here is CASSYSGGAYNEQFF. Here the CDR3 DNA reads TGTGCCAGTAGTTATAGCGGGGGGGCCTACAATGAGCAGTTCTTC.

This clone was detected only once. The chain carries TRBV9 and TRBJ1-5, with D unresolved. Germline lookup yields CDR1 SGDLS and CDR2 YYNGEE. Trimming removed 0 bases from V and 3 bases from J, with 7 bases in between. The CDR3 sequence is 14 residues long. CDR3 loop: CASSVGQTNQPQHF. The CDR3 DNA sequence: TGTGCCAGCAGCGTAGGCCAGACCAATCAGCCCCAGCATTTT. The full variable domain, with the rest looked up from reference TRBV9 and TRBJ1-5, is DSGVTQTPKHLITATGQRVTLRCSPRSGDLSVYWYQQSLDQGLQFLIQYYNGEERAKGNILERFSAQQFPDLHSELNLSSLELGDSALYFCASSVGQTNQPQHFGDGTRLSIL.

The chain couples TRBV6-5 to TRBJ1-5; TRBD1 might be the D (6 bases). Germline assignment: CDR1 MNHEY and CDR2 SVGAGI. V was shortened by 7 bases and J by 5 bases, with 12 bases between the two germline ends. The CDR3 loop spans 13 amino acids. The CDR3 nucleotides read TGTGCCAGCAAAGCAGGGGAAGATCAGCCCCAGCATTTT. It codes for CASKAGEDQPQHF.

A word on this clone: The same CDR3 is also encoded by other DNA sequences in this sample. The rearrangement links TRBV6-5 to TRBJ2-7; the match to TRBD1 covers 8 bases. V gave up 5 bases and J gave up 3 bases; unmatched junction bases: 9. Germline CDR1 is MNHEY and CDR2 is SVGAGI. This CDR3 is 15 amino acids long. This CDR3 is CASSPSGTGIYEQYF. In nucleotides, the CDR3 is TGTGCCAGCAGTCCATCCGGGACAGGCATCTACGAGCAGTACTTC.

The chain combines TRBV19 with TRBJ2-1; D may match TRBD1 or TRBD2 (5 bases each). V was trimmed by 9 bases and J by 0 bases, leaving 15 bases between them. Germline CDR1 is LNHDA and CDR2 is SQIVND (reference sequence). This CDR3 is 15 amino acids long. The CDR3 is CASGPGPFSYNEQFF. In nucleotides, the CDR3 is TGTGCCAGCGGTCCGGGGCCGTTCTCCTACAATGAGCAGTTCTTC.

V usage is TRBV6-5 and J usage is TRBJ2-7, with 9 bases identical to TRBD2. The germline gives CDR1 MNHEY, CDR2 SVGAGI. The V and J ends lost 5 bases and 3 bases, in that order; junction bases with no gene match: 5. CDR3 length: 14 residues. CDR3 loop: CASSIGAGGYEQYF. The CDR3 nucleotides are TGTGCCAGCAGTATAGGAGCGGGGGGCTACGAGCAGTACTTC.

The chain couples TRBV5-6 to TRBJ2-7, with no clear D. The CDR3 is 16 amino acids. V gave up 5 bases and J gave up 0 bases, with 18 bases separating them. Germline CDR1 reads SGHDT; CDR2 reads YYEEEE. CDR3 loop: CASRQAAGFLSYEQYF. Written as DNA, the CDR3 is TGTGCCAGCAGGCAGGCCGCTGGGTTCCTCTCCTACGAGCAGTACTTC.

Only one count was recorded for this clone. The chain is built from TRBV4-2 and TRBJ2-1; TRBD1 agrees at 8 bases. The germline CDR1 and CDR2 sequences are LGHNA and YNFKEQ. Trimming removed 0 bases from V and 4 bases from J; junction bases left unmatched: 14. The CDR3 contains 19 residues. CDR3 nucleotides: TGTGCCAGCAGCCAAGAGGTTGGTTCGGGGGACAGGCTATACAATGAGCAGTTCTTC. This encodes CASSQEVGSGDRLYNEQFF.

The chain combines TRBV19 with TRBJ2-7; D could derive from TRBD1 or TRBD2 (5 bases each). The CDR3 has 14 amino acids. V was shortened by 3 bases and J by 0 bases, with 9 bases between the two germline ends. Per the germline V gene, CDR1 is LNHDA and CDR2 is SQIVND (reference sequence). CDR3 loop: CASSISGTSYEQYF. In nucleotides, the CDR3 is TGTGCCAGTAGTATCTCAGGGACCTCCTACGAGCAGTACTTC.

The J gene is TRBJ2-5, the V gene TRBV7-8; weak D call: TRBD2 (6 bases). Trimming took off 3 bases at V and 7 bases at J, with 15 bases between the two ends. This CDR3 comprises 14 residues. The germline V gene has CDR1 SGHVS and CDR2 FQNEAQ. The CDR3 is CASSFQALGGTQYF. The CDR3 DNA is TGTGCCAGCAGCTTTCAGGCTCTGGGGGGGACCCAGTACTTC.

The chain has TRBV11-2 and TRBJ2-7; TRBD1 agrees at 7 bases. CDR1 and CDR2 from the germline V gene are SGHAT and FQNNGV. This CDR3 is 16 amino acids long. Trimming at V came to 4 bases and at J to 3 bases, leaving 12 bases not matched to a gene. The chain's CDR3 is CASSSTRTGPVYEQYF. For the CDR3, the DNA is TGTGCCAGCAGCTCCACCCGGACAGGCCCAGTCTACGAGCAGTACTTC. Full variable domain (rest looked up from reference TRBV11-2 and TRBJ2-7): EAGVAQSPRYKIIEKRQSVAFWCNPISGHATLYWYQQILGQGPKLLIQFQNNGVVDDSQLPKDRFSAERLKGVDSTLKIQPAKLEDSAVYLCASSSTRTGPVYEQYFGPGTRLTVT.

The chain links TRBV5-3 to TRBJ2-2, with 7 bases that match TRBD1. TRBV5-3 is an ORF; its function is uncertain. After removal of 1 base from V and 9 bases from J, the junction contained 9 bases not matched to a gene. The CDR3 length is 15 residues. The CDR3 DNA reads as TGTGCCAGAAGCTTGTCGACCACAGGGGTTAGGGAGCTGTTTTTT. Protein: CARSLSTTGVRELFF.

This chain connects TRBV29-1 to TRBJ2-7, with a weak D call TRBD1 (5 bases). This CDR3 comprises 15 residues. Germline V gene lookup returns CDR1 SQVTM and CDR2 ANQGSEA. The V gene lost 0 bases and the J gene lost 1 base, with 13 bases spanning the gap. This CDR3 reads CSVEDPKGRSYEQYF. CDR3 nucleotides: TGCAGCGTTGAAGATCCGAAGGGGCGATCCTACGAGCAGTACTTC.

This chain links TRBV9 with TRBJ1-4; the D is unclear. The germline CDR1 and CDR2 sequences are SGDLS and YYNGEE. This CDR3 is 16 amino acids long. With 4 bases removed from V and 0 bases from J, the gap between germline ends came to 13 bases. The DNA of the CDR3 is TGTGCCAGCAGCCAGAGCGGAGGGCCAACTAATGAAAAACTGTTTTTT. This translates into CASSQSGGPTNEKLFF.

The chain couples TRBV27 to TRBJ1-5; 7 nucleotides agree with TRBD1. The trim removed 6 bases at V and 4 bases at J, leaving 9 bases unmatched. The germline CDR1 and CDR2 sequences are MNHEY and SMNVEV (reference sequence). This CDR3 comprises 15 residues. CDR3 sequence: CASSPGTVINQPQHF. CDR3 DNA: TGTGCCAGCAGCCCCGGGACAGTAATTAATCAGCCCCAGCATTTT.

The chain carries TRBV5-1 and TRBJ2-5, with a possible D match to TRBD1 (6 bases). This CDR3 comprises 12 residues. CDR1 is SGHRS, CDR2 YFSETQ, per germline. Trimming shortened V by 2 bases and J by 5 bases, and 7 bases separated the two germline ends. CDR3 nucleotide sequence: TGCGCCAGCAGCTTCACAGGGGAGACCCAGTACTTC. This encodes CASSFTGETQYF.

The chain couples TRBV28 to TRBJ2-7, with 8 bases matching TRBD2. V trimming: 3 bases; J trimming: 1 base; junction bases outside the gene matches: 2. This CDR3 is 14 amino acids long. Germline V CDR1 and CDR2: MDHEN, SYDVKM. The CDR3 reads CASSLRGESYEQYF. DNA for the CDR3: TGTGCCAGCAGTTTGCGGGGGGAATCCTACGAGCAGTACTTC. Using reference TRBV28 and TRBJ2-7 for the parts outside the CDR3, the full variable domain is DVKVTQSSRYLVKRTGEKVFLECVQDMDHENMFWYRQDPGLGLRLIYFSYDVKMKEKGDIPEGYSVSREKKERFSLILESASTNQTSMYLCASSLRGESYEQYFGPGTRLTVT.

The chain recombines TRBV5-1 with TRBJ2-1; 7 bases map to TRBD1. The V and J ends lost 4 bases and 2 bases, in that order; junction bases with no gene match: 6. The CDR3 spans 15 residues. The germline gives CDR1 SGHRS, CDR2 YFSETQ. CDR3 sequence: CASSVTGVAYNEQFF. CDR3 bases: TGCGCCAGCAGCGTAACAGGGGTGGCCTACAATGAGCAGTTCTTC. Variable domain in full (rest from reference TRBV5-1 and TRBJ2-1): KAGVTQTPRYLIKTRGQQVTLSCSPISGHRSVSWYQQTPGQGLQFLFEYFSETQRNKGNFPGRFSGRQFSNSRSEMNVSTLELGDSALYLCASSVTGVAYNEQFFGPGTRLTVL.

V usage is TRBV4-3 and J usage is TRBJ2-1, with 10 bases aligning to TRBD2. This CDR3 contains 17 residues. Unmatched junction bases numbered 7, after V lost 1 base and J lost 4 bases. Germline V lookup: CDR1 LGHNA, CDR2 YSLEER. CDR3 sequence reads: CASSQGRSSGGYNEQFF. Written as DNA, the CDR3 is TGCGCCAGCAGCCAAGGGCGATCTAGCGGGGGTTACAATGAGCAGTTCTTC.

This chain connects TRBV25-1 to TRBJ2-3; D gene ambiguous. With 6 bases removed from V and 0 bases from J, the gap between germline ends came to 16 bases. The germline CDR1 and CDR2 sequences are MGHDK and SYGVNS. CDR3 length: 16 amino acids. The CDR3 sequence: CASSATFWFSTDTQYF. CDR3 coding DNA: TGTGCCAGCAGCGCCACATTTTGGTTTAGCACAGATACGCAGTATTTT.

The chain joins TRBV11-2 to TRBJ2-2, with D unresolved. The CDR3 has 15 amino acids. Trimming cost V 6 bases and J 1 base, with 12 bases left between them. Germline CDR1 and CDR2: SGHAT and FQNNGV. CDR3 sequence: CASSDVVENTGELFF. In DNA, the CDR3 is TGTGCCAGCAGTGACGTGGTGGAGAACACCGGGGAGCTGTTTTTT.